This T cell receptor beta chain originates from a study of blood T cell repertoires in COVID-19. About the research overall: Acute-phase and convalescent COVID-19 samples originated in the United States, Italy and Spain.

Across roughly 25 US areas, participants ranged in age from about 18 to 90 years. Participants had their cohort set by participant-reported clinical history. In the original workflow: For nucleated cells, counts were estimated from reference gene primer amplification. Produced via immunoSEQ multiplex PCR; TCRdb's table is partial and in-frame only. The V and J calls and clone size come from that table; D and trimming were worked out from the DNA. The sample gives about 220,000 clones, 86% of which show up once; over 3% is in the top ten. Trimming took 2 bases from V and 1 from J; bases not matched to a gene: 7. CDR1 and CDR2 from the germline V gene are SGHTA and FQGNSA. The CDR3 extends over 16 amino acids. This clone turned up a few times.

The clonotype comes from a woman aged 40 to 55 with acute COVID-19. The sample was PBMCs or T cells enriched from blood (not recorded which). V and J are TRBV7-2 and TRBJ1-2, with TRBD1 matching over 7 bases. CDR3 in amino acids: CASSLSPGQLNYGYTF. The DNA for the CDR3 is TGTGCCAGCAGCTTATCGCCGGGACAGCTTAACTATGGCTACACCTTC.